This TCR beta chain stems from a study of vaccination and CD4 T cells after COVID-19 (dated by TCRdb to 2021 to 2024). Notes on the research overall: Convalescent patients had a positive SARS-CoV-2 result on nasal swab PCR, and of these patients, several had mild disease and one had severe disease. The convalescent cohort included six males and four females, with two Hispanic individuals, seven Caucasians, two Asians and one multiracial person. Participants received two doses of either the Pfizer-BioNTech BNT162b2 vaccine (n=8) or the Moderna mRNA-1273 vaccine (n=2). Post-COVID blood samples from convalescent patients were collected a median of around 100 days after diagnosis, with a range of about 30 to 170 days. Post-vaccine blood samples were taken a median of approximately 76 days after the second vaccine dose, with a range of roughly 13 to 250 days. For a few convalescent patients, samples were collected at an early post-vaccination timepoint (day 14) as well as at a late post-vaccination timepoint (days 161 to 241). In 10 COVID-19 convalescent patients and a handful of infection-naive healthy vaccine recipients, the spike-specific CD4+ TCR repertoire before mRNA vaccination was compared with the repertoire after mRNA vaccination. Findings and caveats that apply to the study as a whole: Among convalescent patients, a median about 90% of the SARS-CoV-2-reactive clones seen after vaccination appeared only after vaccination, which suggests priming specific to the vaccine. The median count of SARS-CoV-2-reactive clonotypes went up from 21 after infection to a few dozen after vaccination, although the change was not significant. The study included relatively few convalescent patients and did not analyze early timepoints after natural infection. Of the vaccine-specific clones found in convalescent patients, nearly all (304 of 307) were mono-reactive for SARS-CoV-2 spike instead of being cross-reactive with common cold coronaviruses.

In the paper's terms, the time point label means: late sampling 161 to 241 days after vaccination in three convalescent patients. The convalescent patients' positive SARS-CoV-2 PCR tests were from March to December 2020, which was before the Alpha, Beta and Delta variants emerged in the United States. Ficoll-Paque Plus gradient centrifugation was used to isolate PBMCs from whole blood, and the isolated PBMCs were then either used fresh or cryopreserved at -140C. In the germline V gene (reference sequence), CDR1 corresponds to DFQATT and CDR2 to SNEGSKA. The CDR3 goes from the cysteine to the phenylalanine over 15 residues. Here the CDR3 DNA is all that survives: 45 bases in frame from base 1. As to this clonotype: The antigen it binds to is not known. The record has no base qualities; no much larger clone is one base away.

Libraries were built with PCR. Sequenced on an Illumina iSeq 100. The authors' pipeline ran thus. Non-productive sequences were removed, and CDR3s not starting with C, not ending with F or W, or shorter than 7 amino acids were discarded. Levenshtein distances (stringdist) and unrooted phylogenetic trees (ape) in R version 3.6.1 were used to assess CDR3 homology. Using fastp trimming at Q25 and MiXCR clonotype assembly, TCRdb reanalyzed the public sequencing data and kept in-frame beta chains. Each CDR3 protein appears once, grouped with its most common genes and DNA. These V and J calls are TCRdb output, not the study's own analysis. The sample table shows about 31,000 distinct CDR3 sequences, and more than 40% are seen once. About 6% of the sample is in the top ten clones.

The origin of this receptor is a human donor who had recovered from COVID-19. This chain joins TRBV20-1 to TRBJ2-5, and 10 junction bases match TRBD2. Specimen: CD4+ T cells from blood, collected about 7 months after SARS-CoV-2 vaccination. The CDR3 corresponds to CSVQGSGRYQETQYF. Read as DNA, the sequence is TGCAGCGTTCAGGGTAGCGGGAGGTACCAAGAGACCCAGTACTTC.